The entry below gives a single T cell receptor beta chain sequence along with its context. Which antigen it targets is not known. A junction end diverges from the germline sequence, so it may reflect a read error. Instrument on record: Illumina NovaSeq 6000. Using 5'RACE with constant-segment primers, TCRalpha and TCRbeta cDNA libraries were constructed, with sample barcodes and unique molecular identifiers added in the process. Trizol reagent was used to extract RNA from every sample. The libraries were amplified in two PCR steps, and the second step added a second sample barcode and Illumina TruSeq adapters. Sequencing of the libraries was done on an Illumina NovaSeq, producing 2 x 150 bp paired-end reads. Per the original workflow: With migec v1.2.7, reads were demultiplexed and then collapsed into UMI-guided consensus sequences. Using mixcr v2.1.11, UMI consensuses were aligned to TRA and TRB V and J templates and then assembled into clonotypes. A clonotype was counted as expanded or contracted only when both edgeR and NoisET called the clonotype significant, with the noise models trained on biological replicates. edgeR calls used a false discovery rate-adjusted p below 0.01 and a log2 fold-change threshold of 1. As an exploratory analysis of dynamics, max-normalized trajectories of the 1000 most abundant clonotypes were examined by PCA with hierarchical clustering. Each responding clone was given a CD4 or CD8 phenotype based on the CD4+ and CD8+ repertoires, which had been sequenced separately. The public reads were reprocessed in TCRdb via fastp at Q25 and MiXCR, keeping in-frame beta chains. Rows matching on CDR3 protein sequence are summarized as one entry with the most common DNA and genes. The authors' filters were not applied to this entry. In this sample the table shows 200,000 or so distinct CDR3 sequences, around 9.1% of which occur a single time. Around 3.3% of the sample goes to the ten largest clones.

These data are taken from a study of T-cell memory formation after mild COVID-19 (dated by TCRdb to the early 2020s). Describing the broader study: TCR sequence clusters from the two donors were found to be largely donor specific. In two donors, T-cell clones that expanded and contracted after mild COVID-19 were followed by sequencing TCRalpha and TCRbeta repertoires longitudinally. Two young, previously healthy adult volunteers made up the cohort, one male and one female.

The CDR3, cysteine through phenylalanine, is 16 amino acids long. Only CDR3 DNA remains: 48 bases, in frame from the first base. CDR1 and CDR2, looked up from the germline V gene (reference sequence), are SGHNT and YYREEE. PBMCs were isolated by Ficoll-Paque density gradient centrifugation. Overall results and qualifications from the work: Some responding clones were found in pre-infection memory, which suggests that pre-existing cross-reactive memory T cells took part in the SARS-CoV-2 response. SARS-CoV-2 specificity of the second-wave clones peaking on day 37 was not confirmed. The study covered only a couple of mild cases, and larger cohorts including severe cases with pre-infection samples were considered necessary. Contracting CD4+ clones were found mainly in CM and EM memory subsets, while CD8+ clones were enriched in EMRA. Clones that contracted from day 15 to 85 showed balanced CD4/CD8 phenotypes, whereas a second wave of clones that expanded from day 15 to 37 leaned towards CD4+.

The source of this sequence is a man younger than 35 who had mild COVID-19 (a few samples of this study predate the infection). The sample titles of this study are shuffled in the database, so cell type and time point are left out; the donor was told from shared clones. The rearrangement combines TRBV5-4 with TRBJ2-2; TRBD2 agrees with 8 junctional bases. Sample: PBMCs or a T cell subset sorted from them (not recorded which). CDR3 region: CASRDRAGGDTGEMFF. The DNA sequence is given as TGTGCCAGCAGAGATCGCGCGGGGGGCGACACCGGGGAGATGTTTTTT.